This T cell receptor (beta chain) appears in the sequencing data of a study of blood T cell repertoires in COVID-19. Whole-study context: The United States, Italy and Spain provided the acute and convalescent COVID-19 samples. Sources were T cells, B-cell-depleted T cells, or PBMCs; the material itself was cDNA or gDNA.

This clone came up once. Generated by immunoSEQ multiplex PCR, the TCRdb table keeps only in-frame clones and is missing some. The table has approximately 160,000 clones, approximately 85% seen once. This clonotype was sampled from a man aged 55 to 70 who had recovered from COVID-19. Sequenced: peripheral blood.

CDR3 in DNA: TGCGCCAGCAGCTCATTGACAGCGGGCTCTGGAAACACCATATATTTT. Translation gives CASSSLTAGSGNTIYF. The chain joins TRBV5-1 to TRBJ1-3; D possibly corresponds to TRBD1 (5 bases). Germline CDR1 and CDR2: SGHRS and YFSETQ. V shed 3 bases and J shed 0 bases, with 13 bases lying between them. The CDR3 has 16 residues.